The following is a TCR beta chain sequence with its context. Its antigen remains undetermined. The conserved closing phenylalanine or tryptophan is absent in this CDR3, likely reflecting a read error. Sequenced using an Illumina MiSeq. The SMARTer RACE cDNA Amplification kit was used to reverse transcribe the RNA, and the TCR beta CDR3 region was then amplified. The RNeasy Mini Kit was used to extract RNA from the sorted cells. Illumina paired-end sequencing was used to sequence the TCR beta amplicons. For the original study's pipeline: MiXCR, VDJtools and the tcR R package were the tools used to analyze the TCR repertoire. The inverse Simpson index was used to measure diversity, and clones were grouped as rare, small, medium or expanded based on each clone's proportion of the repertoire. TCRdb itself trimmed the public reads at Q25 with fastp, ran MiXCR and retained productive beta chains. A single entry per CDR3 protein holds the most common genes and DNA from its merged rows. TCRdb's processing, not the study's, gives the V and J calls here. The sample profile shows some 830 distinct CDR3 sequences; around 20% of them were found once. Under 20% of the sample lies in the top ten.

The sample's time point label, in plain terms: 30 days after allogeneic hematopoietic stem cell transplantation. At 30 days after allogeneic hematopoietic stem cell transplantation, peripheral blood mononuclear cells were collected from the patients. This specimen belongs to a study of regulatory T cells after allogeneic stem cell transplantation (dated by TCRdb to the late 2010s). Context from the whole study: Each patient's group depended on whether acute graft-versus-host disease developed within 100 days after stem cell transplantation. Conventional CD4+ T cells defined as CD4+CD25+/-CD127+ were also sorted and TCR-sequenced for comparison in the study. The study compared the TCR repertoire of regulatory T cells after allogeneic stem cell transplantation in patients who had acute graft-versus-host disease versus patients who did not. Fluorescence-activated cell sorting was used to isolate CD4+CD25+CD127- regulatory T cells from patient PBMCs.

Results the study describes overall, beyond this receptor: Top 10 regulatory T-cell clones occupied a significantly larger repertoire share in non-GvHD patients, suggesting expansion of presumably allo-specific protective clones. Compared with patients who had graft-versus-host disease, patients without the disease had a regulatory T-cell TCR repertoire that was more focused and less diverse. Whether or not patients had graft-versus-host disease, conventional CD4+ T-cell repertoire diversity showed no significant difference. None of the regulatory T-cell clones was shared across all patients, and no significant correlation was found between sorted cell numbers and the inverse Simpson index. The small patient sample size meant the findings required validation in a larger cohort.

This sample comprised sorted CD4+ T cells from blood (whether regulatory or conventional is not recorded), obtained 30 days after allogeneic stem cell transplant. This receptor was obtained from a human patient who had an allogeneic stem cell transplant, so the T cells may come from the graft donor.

The nucleotide sequence is TGTGCCAGCAGCTTCATTCCAGCAGGGGGGGTCTCCATTCAGTACGTC. Translated, this is CASSFIPAGGVSIQYV. The sequence joins TRBV7-2 to TRBJ2-4; the D gene could be either TRBD1 or TRBD2, each agreeing at 7 bases. The germline V gene gives CDR1 as SGHTA and CDR2 as FQGNSA. The junction carries 21 bases between V and J, which are trimmed by 3 bases and 9 bases respectively. Ends included, the CDR3 has 16 residues. Only the CDR3 DNA is retained, 48 bases long and in frame from the first base.